The following is a T cell receptor (beta chain) sequence with its context. This entry is derived from a study of shared clonotypes between healthy human individuals. Terminally differentiated effector memory CD45RA+ cells were excluded by CCR7 positive selection of CD45RO-negative cells. Germline CDR1 reads MGHRA; CDR2 reads YSYEKL. The CDR3 is 14 amino acids. J was trimmed by 6 bases and V by 4 bases; bases with no gene match: 5. Assay: immunoSEQ multiplex PCR; the TCRdb copy retains only in-frame clones and omits some. The sample carries around 2.1 million clones, 85% to 95% recorded once. The chain joins TRBV4-1 to TRBJ1-4; 7 bases fit TRBD1. This receptor was obtained from a man between 18 and 29 years old in good health. Some clones in this sample may be carry-over from other donors' samples. Sequenced input: naive CD8+ T cells from PBMCs. In nucleotides, the CDR3 is TGCGCCAGCAGCCCCCGGGACAGACATGAAAAACTGTTTTTT. This encodes CASSPRDRHEKLFF.